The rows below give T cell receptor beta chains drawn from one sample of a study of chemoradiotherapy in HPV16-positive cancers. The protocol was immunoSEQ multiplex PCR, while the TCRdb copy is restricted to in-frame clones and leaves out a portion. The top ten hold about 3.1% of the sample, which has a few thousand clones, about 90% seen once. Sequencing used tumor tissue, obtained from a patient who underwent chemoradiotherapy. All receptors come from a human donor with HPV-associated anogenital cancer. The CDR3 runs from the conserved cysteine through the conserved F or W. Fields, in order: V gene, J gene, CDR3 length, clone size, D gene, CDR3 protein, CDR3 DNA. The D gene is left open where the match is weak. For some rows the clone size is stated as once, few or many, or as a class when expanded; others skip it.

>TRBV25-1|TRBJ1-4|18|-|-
CASSDFLGGEPRGEKLFF
TGTGCCAGCAGTGACTTCCTCGGGGGGGAACCCAGGGGTGAAAAACTGTTTTTT
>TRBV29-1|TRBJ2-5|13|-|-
CSAAGYPQETQYF
TGCAGCGCTGCAGGGTACCCCCAAGAGACCCAGTACTTC
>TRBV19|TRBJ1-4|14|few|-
CASSLTLLNEKLFF
TGTGCCAGTAGTCTCACGTTGCTGAATGAAAAACTGTTTTTT
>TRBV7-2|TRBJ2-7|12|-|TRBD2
CASQPGGGEQYF
TGTGCCAGCCAACCGGGGGGGGGCGAGCAGTACTTC
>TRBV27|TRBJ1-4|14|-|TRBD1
CASSLGTDREKLFF
TGTGCCAGCAGTTTAGGGACAGATAGAGAAAAACTGTTTTTT
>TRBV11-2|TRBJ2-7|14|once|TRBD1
CASSWGTGAYEQYF
TGTGCCAGCAGCTGGGGGACAGGGGCCTACGAGCAGTACTTC
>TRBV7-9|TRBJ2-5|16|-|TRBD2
CASSLDLAGGRETQYF
TGTGCCAGCAGCCTGGATCTAGCGGGAGGTAGAGAGACCCAGTACTTC
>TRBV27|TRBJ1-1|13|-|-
CASSHMWDTEAFF
TGTGCCAGCAGTCACATGTGGGACACTGAAGCTTTCTTT
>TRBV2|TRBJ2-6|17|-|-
CASSAVLGSSGANVLTF
TGTGCCAGCAGCGCCGTACTCGGAAGCTCTGGGGCCAACGTCCTGACTTTC
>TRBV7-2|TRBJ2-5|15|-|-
CASSADRNRQETQYF
TGTGCCAGCAGCGCAGACAGAAACCGACAAGAGACCCAGTACTTC
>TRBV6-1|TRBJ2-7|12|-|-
CASSDGPYEQCF
TGTGCCAGCAGTGATGGTCCTTACGAGCAGTGCTTC
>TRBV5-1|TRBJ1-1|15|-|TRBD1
CASSLGQGAGTEAFF
TGCGCCAGCAGCTTGGGACAGGGGGCCGGCACTGAAGCTTTCTTT
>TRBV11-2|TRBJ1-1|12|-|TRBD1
CASSFQTGKAFF
TGTGCCAGCAGCTTCCAGACAGGGAAGGCTTTCTTT
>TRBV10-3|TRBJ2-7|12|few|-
CATGVGGYEQYF
TGTGCCACCGGGGTAGGGGGCTACGAGCAGTACTTC
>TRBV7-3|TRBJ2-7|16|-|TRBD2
CASSLLGLAGEYEQYF
TGTGCCAGCAGCTTACTCGGACTAGCGGGAGAGTACGAGCAGTACTTC
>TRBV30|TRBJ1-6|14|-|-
CAWRPGTYNSPLHF
TGTGCCTGGAGACCGGGAACTTATAATTCACCCCTCCACTTT
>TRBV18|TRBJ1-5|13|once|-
CASSPGSNQPQHF
TGTGCCAGCTCCCCGGGAAGCAATCAGCCCCAGCATTTT
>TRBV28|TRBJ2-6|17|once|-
CASSSLTATGGANVLTF
TGTGCCAGCAGTTCTCTGACAGCCACGGGAGGGGCCAACGTCCTGACTTTC
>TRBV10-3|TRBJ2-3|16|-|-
CAIRLQGGRGPDTQYF
TGTGCCATCAGACTCCAGGGAGGAAGGGGGCCTGATACGCAGTATTTT
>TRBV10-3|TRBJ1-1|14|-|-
CAISGGGMNTEAFF
TGTGCCATCAGTGGTGGGGGCATGAACACTGAAGCTTTCTTT
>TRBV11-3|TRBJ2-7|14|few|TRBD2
CASSRGGEGDEQYF
TGTGCCAGCAGCCGCGGGGGGGAAGGCGACGAGCAGTACTTC
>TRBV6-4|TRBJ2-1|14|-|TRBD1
CASSPGQANNEQFF
TGTGCCAGCAGTCCGGGACAGGCGAACAATGAGCAGTTCTTC
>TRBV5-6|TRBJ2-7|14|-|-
CASSSGLQAYEQYF
TGTGCCAGCAGCTCGGGACTCCAGGCCTACGAGCAGTACTTC
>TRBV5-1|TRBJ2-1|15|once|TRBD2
CASSLLAGDGGEQFF
TGCGCCAGCAGCCTACTAGCGGGAGATGGTGGTGAGCAGTTCTTC
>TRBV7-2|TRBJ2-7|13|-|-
CASSLASQYEQYF
TGTGCCAGCAGCTTAGCGTCGCAATACGAGCAGTACTTC
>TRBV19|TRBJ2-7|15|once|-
CASSATPHRRYEQYF
TGTGCCAGTAGTGCGACCCCCCACCGGAGGTACGAGCAGTACTTC
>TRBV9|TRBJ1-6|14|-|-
CASSVDWGNSPLHF
TGTGCCAGCAGCGTAGACTGGGGCAATTCACCCCTCCACTTT
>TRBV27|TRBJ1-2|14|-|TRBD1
CASSSEGQLYGYTF
TGTGCCAGCAGTAGCGAGGGACAGCTCTATGGCTACACCTTC
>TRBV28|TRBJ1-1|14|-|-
CASSLLPVGGEAFF
TGTGCCAGCAGTTTATTGCCCGTGGGAGGTGAAGCTTTCTTT
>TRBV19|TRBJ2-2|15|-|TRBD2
CASSMVAGITGELFF
TGTGCCAGTAGTATGGTAGCGGGGATAACCGGGGAGCTGTTTTTT
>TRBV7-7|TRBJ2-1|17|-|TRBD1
CASSLGGQGELYNEQFF
TGTGCCAGCAGCTTAGGTGGGCAGGGGGAACTCTACAATGAGCAGTTCTTC
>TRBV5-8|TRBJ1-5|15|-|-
CASSPGLRSNQPQHF
TGTGCCAGCAGCCCAGGGTTAAGGAGCAATCAGCCCCAGCATTTT
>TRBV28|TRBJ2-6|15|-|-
CASIPGGSGANVLTF
TGTGCCAGCATCCCTGGGGGCTCTGGGGCCAACGTCCTGACTTTC
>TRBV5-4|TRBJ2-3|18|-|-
CASSNQGASSGSTDTQYF
TGTGCCAGCAGCAACCAAGGCGCGTCGAGCGGGAGCACAGATACGCAGTATTTT
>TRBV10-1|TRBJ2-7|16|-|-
CASSVSTNLLPYEQYF
TGCGCCAGCAGTGTCTCCACAAACCTTCTCCCCTACGAGCAGTACTTC
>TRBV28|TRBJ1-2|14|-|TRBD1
CASSSLDRRYGYTF
TGTGCCAGCAGTTCACTGGACAGGAGGTATGGCTACACCTTC
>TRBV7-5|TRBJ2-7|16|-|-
CVRSPGGGSSTYEQYF
TGTGTCAGAAGCCCAGGAGGGGGCTCCTCGACCTACGAGCAGTACTTC
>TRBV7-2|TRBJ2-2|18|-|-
CASSLGPGLGVTTGELFF
TGTGCCAGCAGCTTAGGGCCGGGACTGGGGGTTACCACCGGGGAGCTGTTTTTT
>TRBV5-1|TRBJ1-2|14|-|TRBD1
CASSLGQGYYGYTF
TGCGCCAGCAGCTTGGGACAGGGGTACTATGGCTACACCTTC